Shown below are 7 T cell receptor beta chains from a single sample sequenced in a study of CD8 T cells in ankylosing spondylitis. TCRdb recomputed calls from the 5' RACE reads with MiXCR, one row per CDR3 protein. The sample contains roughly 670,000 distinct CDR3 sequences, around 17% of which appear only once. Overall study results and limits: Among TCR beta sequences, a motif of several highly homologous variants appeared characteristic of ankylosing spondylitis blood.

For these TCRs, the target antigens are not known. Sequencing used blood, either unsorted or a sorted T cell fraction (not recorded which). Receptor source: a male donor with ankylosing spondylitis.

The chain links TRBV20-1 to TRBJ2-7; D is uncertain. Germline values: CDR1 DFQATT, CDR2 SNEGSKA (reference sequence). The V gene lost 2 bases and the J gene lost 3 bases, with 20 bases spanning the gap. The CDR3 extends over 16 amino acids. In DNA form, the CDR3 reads TGCAGTGCTAGATTCTCGACCTACCCCGGAATCTACGAGCAGTACTTC. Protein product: CSARFSTYPGIYEQYF.

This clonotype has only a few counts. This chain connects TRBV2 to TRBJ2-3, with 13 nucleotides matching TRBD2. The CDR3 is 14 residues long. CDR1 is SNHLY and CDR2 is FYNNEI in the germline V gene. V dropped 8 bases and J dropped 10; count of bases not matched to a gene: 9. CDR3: CASQGLAGSQAQYF. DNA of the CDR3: TGTGCCAGCCAGGGACTAGCGGGAAGTCAAGCGCAGTATTTT. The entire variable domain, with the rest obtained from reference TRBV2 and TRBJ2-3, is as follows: EPEVTQTPSHQVTQMGQEVILRCVPISNHLYFYWYRQILGQKVEFLVSFYNNEISEKSEIFDDQFSVERPDGSNFTLKIRSTKLEDSAMYFCASQGLAGSQAQYFGPGTRLTVL.

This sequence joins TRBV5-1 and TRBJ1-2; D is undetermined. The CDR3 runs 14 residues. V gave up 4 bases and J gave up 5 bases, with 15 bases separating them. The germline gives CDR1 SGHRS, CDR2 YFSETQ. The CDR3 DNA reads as TGCGCCAGCAGCCCCCAGGAAGCGAGTTATGGCTACACCTTC. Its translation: CASSPQEASYGYTF.

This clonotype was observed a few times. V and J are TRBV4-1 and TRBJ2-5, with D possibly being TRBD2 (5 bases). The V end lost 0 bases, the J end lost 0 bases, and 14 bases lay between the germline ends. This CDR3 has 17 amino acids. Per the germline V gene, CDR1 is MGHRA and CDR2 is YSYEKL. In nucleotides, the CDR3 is TGCGCCAGCAGCCAAGATCTCGAGCGGAGGTACCAAGAGACCCAGTACTTC. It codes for CASSQDLERRYQETQYF.

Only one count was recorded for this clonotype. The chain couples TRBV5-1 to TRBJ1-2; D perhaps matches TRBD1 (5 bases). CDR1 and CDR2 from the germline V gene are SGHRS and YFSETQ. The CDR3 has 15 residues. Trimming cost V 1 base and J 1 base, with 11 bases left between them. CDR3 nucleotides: TGCGCCAGCAGCTTGAGGGGAGGCGTTAACTATGGCTACACCTTC. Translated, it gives CASSLRGGVNYGYTF.

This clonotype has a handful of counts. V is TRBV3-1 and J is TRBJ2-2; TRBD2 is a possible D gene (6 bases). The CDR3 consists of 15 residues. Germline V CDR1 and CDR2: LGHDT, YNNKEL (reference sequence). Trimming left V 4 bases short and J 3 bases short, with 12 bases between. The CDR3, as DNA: TGTGCCAGCAGCCCGGGACTGTCTTACACCGGGGAGCTGTTTTTT. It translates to CASSPGLSYTGELFF.

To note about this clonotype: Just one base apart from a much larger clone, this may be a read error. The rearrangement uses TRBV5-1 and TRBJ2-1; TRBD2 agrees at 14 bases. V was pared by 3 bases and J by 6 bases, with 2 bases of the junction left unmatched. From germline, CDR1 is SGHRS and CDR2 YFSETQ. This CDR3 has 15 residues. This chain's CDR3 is CASSWTSGGINEQFF. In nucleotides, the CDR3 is TGCGCCAGCAGCTGGACTAGCGGGGGGATCAATGAGCAGTTCTTC.